These 27 T cell receptor beta chains originate from one sample sequenced in a study of blood T cells in healthy people across ages (dated by TCRdb to the mid-2010s). Libraries were built with 5' RACE. The sequencer was an Illumina HiSeq 2500. A second PCR of about 7 to 12 cycles was run with a J-beta primer mix and a sample-barcoded 5' primer. TCRdb itself trimmed the public reads at Q25 with fastp, ran MiXCR and retained productive beta chains. Duplicate CDR3 protein sequences are folded into a single record with the most common DNA and genes. The sample table records about 640,000 distinct CDR3 sequences; 25% to 35% of these occur just once. The top ten clonotypes cover about 15% of the sample. Material: blood. These receptors came from an elderly woman in good health.

This clonotype turned up a few times. V and J are TRBV19 and TRBJ2-1; D tentatively fits TRBD1 or TRBD2 (6 bases each). This CDR3 region has 18 residues. V lost 7 bases, J lost 4 bases, and 26 bases lay in between. Germline V lookup: CDR1 LNHDA, CDR2 SQIVND (reference sequence). The CDR3 spells CASKSWGSVGGAYNEQFF. CDR3 bases: TGTGCCAGTAAATCCTGGGGGTCCGTCGGGGGCGCTTACAATGAGCAGTTCTTC.

This clonotype was picked up many times. The gene calls are TRBV6-2 or TRBV6-3 and TRBJ2-7; no clear D. The CDR3 covers 11 residues. Trimming removed 2 bases from V and 9 bases from J, with 8 bases in between. CDR1 is MNHEY, CDR2 SVGEGT, per germline. The CDR3 spells CASSYDRVQYF. In DNA, the CDR3 is TGTGCCAGCAGTTACGATCGTGTGCAGTACTTC.

This sequence joins TRBV5-1 and TRBJ2-3; D possibly corresponds to TRBD1 (6 bases). Between the trimmed V and J ends, which lost 4 bases and 4 bases, there was a span of 22 bases. Germline assignment: CDR1 SGHRS and CDR2 YFSETQ. CDR3 length: 17 residues. CDR3 region: CASSKTDSMAGADTQYF. The CDR3, as DNA: TGCGCCAGCAGCAAAACGGACTCGATGGCAGGGGCAGATACGCAGTATTTT.

The table lists this clonotype with many counts. V is TRBV11-2 and J is TRBJ2-5; D is perhaps TRBD2 (5 bases). CDR1 SGHAT and CDR2 FQNNGV come from the germline V gene. This CDR3 region has 13 residues. V dropped 5 bases and J dropped 1 base, with 8 bases sitting between them. The CDR3 nucleotides read TGTGCCAGCAGCCCCCTAGCCCAAGAGACCCAGTACTTC. Amino acids: CASSPLAQETQYF.

The chain has TRBV29-1 and TRBJ2-5, with 12 nucleotides matching TRBD2. The CDR3 covers 16 residues. V dropped 7 bases and J dropped 2; count of bases not matched to a gene: 11. Germline lookup yields CDR1 SQVTM and CDR2 ANQGSEA. This chain's CDR3 is CSAEVGLAGLQETQYF. CDR3 in DNA: TGCAGCGCCGAGGTGGGACTAGCGGGTCTACAAGAGACCCAGTACTTC.

This clonotype was observed many times. The V call is TRBV7-2, the J call TRBJ2-7; TRBD1 matches 10 bases. With 5 bases clipped from V and 4 bases from J, the junction kept 8 bases outside the gene matches. The CDR3 is 15 residues long. Germline V gene sequence: CDR1 SGHTA, CDR2 FQGNSA. The CDR3 here is CASSQTGGGRYEQYF. As DNA, the CDR3 is TGTGCCAGCAGCCAGACAGGGGGCGGAAGGTACGAGCAGTACTTC.

This clonotype has at least ten counts. The V gene is TRBV5-1, the J gene TRBJ1-6; 8 bases agree with TRBD1. V lost 0 bases and J lost 7; bases outside the gene matches: 0. Germline CDR1 is SGHRS and CDR2 is YFSETQ. The length of the CDR3 is 14 residues. In DNA, the CDR3 is TGCGCCAGCAGCTTGGGACAGGGGAATTCACCCCTCCACTTT. Translated: CASSLGQGNSPLHF.

As concerns this clonotype: This clone may be a read error of a much larger clone one base away. The chain joins TRBV10-3 to TRBJ2-1; 11 bases align to TRBD2. The J call may be in error: the DNA end matches TRBJ2-7 better. Germline lookup yields CDR1 ENHRY and CDR2 SYGVKD. The CDR3 is 15 residues long. The CDR3 sequence is CAIRGTSGIYNEQYF. Written as DNA, the CDR3 is TGTGCCATCAGAGGGACTAGCGGAATATACAATGAGCAGTACTTC.

This clonotype occurred many times. The chain carries TRBV7-2 and TRBJ2-1; D perhaps matches TRBD2 (6 bases). The CDR3 has 19 residues. Germline V gene lookup returns CDR1 SGHTA and CDR2 FQGNSA. V dropped 1 base and J dropped 0 bases, with 19 bases sitting between them. The CDR3 DNA sequence: TGTGCCAGCAGCTTAGGGGACTCTCGGGCCAAGCCCTCCTACAATGAGCAGTTCTTC. Amino acid sequence: CASSLGDSRAKPSYNEQFF.

The table lists this clonotype with many counts. V gene TRBV7-2 combines with J gene TRBJ2-3; D is ambiguous. V was pared by 3 bases and J by 6 bases, with 4 bases between. The CDR3 runs to 11 residues. CDR1 is SGHTA, CDR2 FQGNSA, per germline. CDR3 in amino acids: CASSFADTQYF. The CDR3 bases are TGTGCCAGCAGCTTTGCGGATACGCAGTATTTT.

The chain is built from TRBV27 and TRBJ2-5; unclear D gene. The CDR3 contains 13 residues. The V end lost 5 bases, the J end lost 11 bases, and 18 bases lay between the germline ends. Germline V gives CDR1 MNHEY, CDR2 SMNVEV (reference sequence). CDR3 sequence (DNA): TGTGCCAGCAGTGTCCGACCGGGCAATGAGCAGTACTTC. Residues: CASSVRPGNEQYF.

This clonotype has just a few counts. This chain uses TRBV6-1 with TRBJ2-1; tentative D call: TRBD1 (6 bases). The germline V gene encodes CDR1 MNHNS and CDR2 SASEGT. The CDR3 sequence is 16 residues long. Trimming cost V 2 bases and J 8 bases, with 19 bases left between them. DNA of the CDR3: TGTGCCAGCAGTGAAATAGGATTGGGGGCCGGGCATGAGCAGTTCTTC. Translation gives CASSEIGLGAGHEQFF.

The sample holds many counts of this clonotype. The chain carries TRBV27 and TRBJ2-5, with 9 positions matching TRBD1. The CDR3 consists of 13 residues. Per germline, CDR1 MNHEY and CDR2 SMNVEV (reference sequence). V trimming: 2 bases; J trimming: 12 bases; junction bases outside the gene matches: 7. Here the CDR3 reads CASSLSFRDREYF. The CDR3, as DNA: TGTGCCAGCAGTTTAAGTTTTCGGGACAGGGAGTACTTC.

This clonotype was detected many times. The V gene is TRBV6-2 or TRBV6-3, the J gene TRBJ1-2; 9 nucleotides line up with TRBD1. The junction had 5 bases not matched to a gene; V was cut back by 4 bases and J by 2 bases. CDR3 length equals 15 residues. The germline gives CDR1 MNHEY, CDR2 SVGEGT. The CDR3 DNA follows: TGTGCCAGCAGTTCCGGGACAGGGTCCAACTATGGCTACACCTTC. Protein product: CASSSGTGSNYGYTF.

The chain employs TRBV20-1 and TRBJ2-3, with D perhaps being TRBD1 or TRBD2 (5 bases each). This CDR3 spans 15 amino acids. Germline CDR1 DFQATT, CDR2 SNEGSKA (reference sequence). The V end lost 5 bases, the J end lost 3 bases, and 18 bases lay between the germline ends. The CDR3 DNA follows: TGCAGTGCTTACCCCGGGACGCCCAGTACAGATACGCAGTATTTT. As protein: CSAYPGTPSTDTQYF.

This clonotype was found a few times. The rearrangement joins TRBV25-1 to TRBJ1-5; D unclear. Germline CDR1 MGHDK, CDR2 SYGVNS. V was cut by 11 bases and J by 5 bases, with 7 bases left in between. The CDR3 is made up of 10 amino acids. The CDR3 coding sequence is TGTGCCGTATGTGATCAGCCCCAGCATTTT. Translated: CAVCDQPQHF.

The table lists this clonotype with many counts. A much larger clone sits a single nucleotide away, making a read error possible. The chain carries TRBV2 and TRBJ2-1, with 8 positions matching TRBD1. CDR3 length: 15 residues. After removal of 7 bases from V and 6 bases from J, the junction contained 11 bases not matched to a gene. The germline V gene has CDR1 SNHLY and CDR2 FYNNEI. The CDR3 region is CASKFQGAARNEQFF. CDR3 nucleotide sequence: TGTGCCAGCAAGTTCCAGGGGGCGGCCCGCAATGAGCAGTTCTTC.

This chain connects TRBV30 to TRBJ1-2; D may be TRBD1 (6 bases). This CDR3 is built from 13 residues. V was shortened by 3 bases and J by 13 bases, with 21 bases between the two germline ends. Germline CDR1 reads GTSNPN; CDR2 reads SVGIG (reference sequence). CDR3 in DNA: TGTGCCTGGAGAGGGGGACATCCTAGTTCCTTCACCTTC. Amino acids: CAWRGGHPSSFTF.

This clonotype came up many times. The CDR3 nucleotides read TGTGCCAGCAGCTTAATTAGGGGAGACCATGGCTACACCTTC. Residues: CASSLIRGDHGYTF. J is TRBJ1-2 and V is TRBV7-2; D possibly corresponds to TRBD1 (5 bases). The CDR3 is made up of 14 amino acids. The germline V gene has CDR1 SGHTA and CDR2 FQGNSA. The ends were cut back, 2 bases at V and 6 bases at J, with 13 bases in the middle.

This clonotype appeared a few times. This sequence joins TRBV24-1 and TRBJ1-1; possibly TRBD1 for D (5 bases). Per the germline V gene, CDR1 is KGHDR and CDR2 is SFDVKD. The CDR3 spans 15 residues. V lost 2 bases and J lost 1, with 10 bases in between. The CDR3 DNA is TGTGCCACCAGTGATTCCAAGGGGAAGAACACTGAAGCTTTCTTT. It codes for CATSDSKGKNTEAFF.

This clonotype was recorded many times. The chain uses TRBV6-6 and TRBJ2-1; 9 bases align to TRBD2. CDR3 length equals 16 residues. Germline V CDR1 and CDR2: MNHNY, SVGAGI (reference sequence). V shed 7 bases and J 2 bases; nucleotides not matched to a gene: 9. The CDR3 protein is CASTPSASGAYNEQFF. DNA of the CDR3: TGTGCCAGCACCCCCTCAGCTAGCGGGGCCTACAATGAGCAGTTCTTC.

The rearrangement links TRBV7-9 to TRBJ2-5, with a tentative D call TRBD2 (5 bases). The DNA end lines up better with TRBJ2-7; the J call may be wrong. The CDR3 sequence is 16 residues long. From germline, CDR1 is SEHNR and CDR2 FQNEAQ (reference sequence). CDR3 DNA: TGTGCCAGCAGCTTAATAGGAGGAGGCAGACCCTACGAGCAGTACTTC. Its translation is CASSLIGGGRPYEQYF.

In this sample, this clonotype turned up many times. The chain uses TRBV5-6 and TRBJ2-3, with 7 bases fitting TRBD2. The CDR3 covers 15 residues. The V segment lost 3 bases and the J segment 1 base; nucleotides outside the gene matches: 5. CDR1 and CDR2 (germline): SGHDT, YYEEEE. The CDR3 nucleotides are TGTGCCAGCAGCTGGTTGGGGGGGGGCACAGATACGCAGTATTTT. It specifies CASSWLGGGTDTQYF.

The table lists this clonotype with many counts. The chain joins TRBV4-3 to TRBJ1-2; D remains ambiguous. Germline loops: CDR1 LGHNA, CDR2 YSLEER. V lost 0 bases and J 3 bases, leaving 11 bases between the germline ends. This CDR3 is 15 amino acids long. The CDR3 region is CASSQDITNYYGYTF. In DNA form, the CDR3 reads TGCGCCAGCAGCCAAGATATCACAAACTACTATGGCTACACCTTC.

With respect to this clonotype: This could be a read error, since a much larger clone is one nucleotide away. The chain is built from TRBV7-3 and TRBJ2-5, with D possibly being TRBD2 (6 bases). V was trimmed by 6 bases and J by 11 bases, leaving 22 bases between them. This CDR3 has 14 amino acids. Germline lookup yields CDR1 SGHTA and CDR2 FQGTGA. The CDR3 loop reads CASRSLGGVNEQYF. In nucleotides, the CDR3 is TGTGCCAGCAGATCATTAGGAGGGGTAAATGAACAGTACTTC.

The chain uses TRBV6-5 and TRBJ2-5, with 12 bases aligning to TRBD2. The CDR3 extends over 17 amino acids. Germline V gives CDR1 MNHEY, CDR2 SVGAGI. V trimming: 2 bases; J trimming: 6 bases; junction bases outside the gene matches: 10. CDR3 in DNA: TGTGCCAGCAGTTACGGGCTACTAGCGGGAGGAACAAAGACCCAGTACTTC. Amino acid sequence: CASSYGLLAGGTKTQYF.

The sample holds many counts of this clonotype. The J gene is TRBJ2-5, the V gene TRBV29-1, with D perhaps given as TRBD1 or TRBD2 (5 bases each). The CDR3 totals 13 residues. Trimming took off 7 bases at V and 4 bases at J, with 16 bases between the two ends. CDR1 SQVTM and CDR2 ANQGSEA come from the germline V gene. The CDR3 loop is CSGKRQGRETQYF. For the CDR3, the DNA is TGCAGCGGGAAGCGGCAGGGAAGAGAGACCCAGTACTTC.